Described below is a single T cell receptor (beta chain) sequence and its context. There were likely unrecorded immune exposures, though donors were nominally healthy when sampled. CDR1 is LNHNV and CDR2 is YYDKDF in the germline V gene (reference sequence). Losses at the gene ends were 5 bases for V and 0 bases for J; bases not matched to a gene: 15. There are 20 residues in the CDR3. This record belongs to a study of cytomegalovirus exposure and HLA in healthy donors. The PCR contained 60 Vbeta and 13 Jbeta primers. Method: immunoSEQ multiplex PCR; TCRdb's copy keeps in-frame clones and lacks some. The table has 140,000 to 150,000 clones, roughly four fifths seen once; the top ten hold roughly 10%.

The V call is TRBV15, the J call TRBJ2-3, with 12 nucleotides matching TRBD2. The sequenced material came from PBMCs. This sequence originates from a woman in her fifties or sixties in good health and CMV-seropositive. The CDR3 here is CATSLVGILAGGSSTDTQYF. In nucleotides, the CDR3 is TGTGCCACCAGCCTGGTGGGAATCCTAGCGGGAGGGTCCAGCACAGATACGCAGTATTTT. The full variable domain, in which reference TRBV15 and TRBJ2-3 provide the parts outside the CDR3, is DAMVIQNPRYQVTQFGKPVTLSCSQTLNHNVMYWYQQKSSQAPKLLFHYYDKDFNNEADTPDNFQSRRPNTSFCFLDIRSPGLGDTAMYLCATSLVGILAGGSSTDTQYFGPGTRLTVL.